These 12 T cell receptor beta chains originate from one sample sequenced in a study of blood T cell repertoires in COVID-19. The protocol was immunoSEQ multiplex PCR, while the TCRdb copy is restricted to in-frame clones and leaves out a portion. The sample contains 200,000 to 300,000 clones, 86% of which appear only once. What was sequenced was PBMCs or T cells enriched from blood (not recorded which). Receptors were obtained from a woman aged 40 to 50 with acute COVID-19.

The chain carries TRBV6-5 and TRBJ1-2; the D gene is possibly TRBD1 (6 bases). Germline loops: CDR1 MNHEY, CDR2 SVGAGI. With 2 bases removed from V and 4 bases from J, the gap between germline ends came to 11 bases. The CDR3 covers 14 residues. The CDR3 reads CASSYGGSPYGYTF. The CDR3 nucleotides read TGTGCCAGCAGTTACGGGGGCAGTCCCTATGGCTACACCTTC.

This chain uses TRBV10-1 with TRBJ2-7; D is ambiguous. CDR3 length: 14 amino acids. The V and J ends lost 8 bases and 2 bases respectively, with 16 bases between them. Per the germline V gene, CDR1 is WNHNN and CDR2 is SYGVQD (reference sequence). CDR3 nucleotides: TGCGCCAGCCCCCGGTGGGCAGTTCCCTACGAGCAGTACTTC. Its protein is CASPRWAVPYEQYF.

In regard to this clone: Other DNA sequences in the same sample also yield this CDR3. V gene TRBV5-1 combines with J gene TRBJ2-7; 7 positions agree with TRBD1. The V gene end was trimmed by 5 bases and the J gene end by 3 bases; junction bases not matched to a gene: 8. Germline CDR1 and CDR2: SGHRS and YFSETQ. CDR3 length: 14 residues. The CDR3 loop is CASSSLGGGYEQYF. As DNA, the CDR3 is TGCGCCAGCAGTAGTCTAGGGGGCGGCTACGAGCAGTACTTC.

The V gene is TRBV29-1, the J gene TRBJ2-2, with TRBD1 as a possible D gene (5 bases). V was shortened by 0 bases and J by 5 bases, with 13 bases between the two germline ends. There are 15 residues in the CDR3. Germline CDR1 is SQVTM and CDR2 is ANQGSEA. This CDR3 is CSVEDRAGKTGELFF. CDR3 nucleotide sequence: TGCAGCGTTGAAGATCGGGCAGGGAAAACCGGGGAGCTGTTTTTT.

The V gene is TRBV5-6, the J gene TRBJ2-7; TRBD2 matches at 11 bases. This CDR3 spans 13 amino acids. The ends lost 1 base at V and 6 bases at J; junction bases unmatched: 0. Per germline, CDR1 SGHDT and CDR2 YYEEEE. CDR3 coding DNA: TGTGCCAGCAGCTTGCTAGCGGGAGGCGAGCAGTACTTC. It specifies CASSLLAGGEQYF.

The rearrangement links TRBV5-1 to TRBJ2-7, with D maybe TRBD1 (7 bases). The V end lost 5 bases, the J end lost 4 bases, and 16 bases lay between the germline ends. CDR1 and CDR2 (germline): SGHRS, YFSETQ. The CDR3 contains 14 residues. The CDR3 is CASRRSRGDYEQYF. The CDR3 coding sequence is TGCGCCAGCAGGAGGTCCAGGGGGGATTACGAGCAGTACTTC.

The chain joins TRBV7-9 to TRBJ2-1; D unclear. The V gene's germline CDR1 is SEHNR and CDR2 FQNEAQ (reference sequence). This CDR3 has 13 amino acids. V was cut by 7 bases and J by 0 bases, with 7 bases left in between. CDR3 DNA sequence: TGTGCCAGCACCCCGGGCTCCTACAATGAGCAGTTCTTC. Translation gives CASTPGSYNEQFF. Complete variable domain (other parts from reference TRBV7-9 and TRBJ2-1): DTGVSQNPRHKITKRGQNVTFRCDPISEHNRLYWYRQTLGQGPEFLTYFQNEAQLEKSRLLSDRFSAERPKGSFSTLEIQRTEQGDSAMYLCASTPGSYNEQFFGPGTRLTVL.

The chain couples TRBV11-3 to TRBJ2-3; 8 bases are a match to TRBD2. Unmatched junction bases numbered 6, after V lost 5 bases and J lost 2 bases. Germline CDR1 is SGHNT and CDR2 is YENEEA. The CDR3 spans 15 residues. The CDR3 sequence is CASSPSGGTTDTQYF. The CDR3 DNA sequence: TGTGCCAGCAGCCCAAGCGGGGGCACCACAGATACGCAGTATTTT.

V is TRBV10-1 and J is TRBJ2-3; the match to TRBD2 covers 10 bases. The germline V gene encodes CDR1 WNHNN and CDR2 SYGVQD (reference sequence). Trimming cost V 11 bases and J 3 bases; bases outside gene matches: 2. This CDR3 is built from 12 residues. As DNA, the CDR3 is TGCGCCGCGACTAGCGGGACAGATACGCAGTATTTT. Its protein is CAATSGTDTQYF.

The chain combines TRBV9 with TRBJ1-2, with D perhaps matching TRBD1 (5 bases). This CDR3 has 17 residues. Trimming removed 4 bases from V and 6 bases from J, with 25 bases in between. Germline-derived CDR1 and CDR2 are SGDLS and YYNGEE. CDR3: CASSSRGDWGYKDGYTF. DNA for the CDR3: TGTGCCAGCAGCTCACGGGGGGATTGGGGATACAAGGATGGCTACACCTTC.

The chain's CDR3 is CASSPDTSYGYTF. DNA for the CDR3: TGTGCCAGCAGCCCGGACACGAGCTATGGCTACACCTTC. V gene TRBV7-2 combines with J gene TRBJ1-2; a weak D match, TRBD1 (5 bases). Trimming left V 5 bases short and J 4 bases short, with 11 bases between. From germline, CDR1 is SGHTA and CDR2 FQGNSA. The CDR3 has 13 amino acids.

The chain recombines TRBV10-3 with TRBJ2-3; maybe TRBD2 (6 bases). CDR1 ENHRY and CDR2 SYGVKD come from the germline V gene. V was shortened by 3 bases and J by 9 bases, with 10 bases between the two germline ends. This CDR3 has 12 residues. The CDR3 DNA follows: TGTGCCATCAGTGACAGGGCGGGAACGCAGTATTTT. It is translated as CAISDRAGTQYF.